The 28 T cell receptor beta chains below all came from one sample that was sequenced in a study of blood T cell repertoires in COVID-19. TCRdb keeps only in-frame clones here, not all; method: immunoSEQ multiplex PCR. The sample has roughly 300,000 clones, approximately 85% seen once; the top ten hold approximately 7.5%. The source material was peripheral blood. Every receptor here comes from a human donor in a cohort sampled during active COVID-19.

The gene calls are TRBV4-2 and TRBJ1-1; D is undetermined. Trimming shortened V by 0 bases and J by 1 base, and 9 bases separated the two germline ends. Per the germline V gene, CDR1 is LGHNA and CDR2 is YNFKEQ. The CDR3 extends over 15 amino acids. CDR3 protein: CASSQEGSTNTEAFF. CDR3 sequence (DNA): TGTGCCAGCAGCCAAGAGGGCTCGACGAACACTGAAGCTTTCTTT.

The chain couples TRBV4-1 to TRBJ1-2, with D unresolved. Germline V gene sequence: CDR1 MGHRA, CDR2 YSYEKL. The CDR3 runs 15 residues. V shed 0 bases and J shed 0 bases, with 8 bases lying between them. CDR3 in amino acids: CASSQEGGTNYGYTF. CDR3 sequence (DNA): TGCGCCAGCAGCCAAGAGGGCGGGACTAACTATGGCTACACCTTC.

J is TRBJ2-6 and V is TRBV3-1 (or the pseudogene TRBV3-2); D is possibly TRBD2 (6 bases). CDR1 is LGHDT, CDR2 YNNKEL, per germline (reference sequence). CDR3 size: 16 residues. V gave up 1 base and J gave up 3 bases, with 10 bases separating them. The CDR3 loop is CASSQGTGGGANVLTF. The CDR3, as DNA: TGTGCCAGCAGCCAAGGGACCGGGGGTGGGGCCAACGTCCTGACTTTC.

The gene calls are TRBV9 and TRBJ2-1; no clear D gene. The V gene lost 3 bases and the J gene lost 5 bases, with 9 bases spanning the gap. The length of the CDR3 is 13 residues. CDR1 is SGDLS and CDR2 is YYNGEE in the germline V gene. CDR3 region: CASSESNHNEQFF. CDR3 coding DNA: TGTGCCAGCAGCGAGAGCAACCACAATGAGCAGTTCTTC.

V and J are TRBV4-1 and TRBJ1-1, with a weak D call TRBD1 (5 bases). V lost 0 bases and J 0 bases, leaving 17 bases between the germline ends. CDR3 length: 18 amino acids. The germline CDR1 and CDR2 sequences are MGHRA and YSYEKL. CDR3 region: CASSQDWTLAGVNTEAFF. For the CDR3, the DNA is TGCGCCAGCAGCCAAGACTGGACACTTGCGGGGGTGAACACTGAAGCTTTCTTT.

This rearrangement joins TRBV28 to TRBJ2-7; the match to TRBD2 covers 10 bases. The CDR3 is made up of 14 amino acids. In germline, CDR1 is MDHEN, CDR2 SYDVKM. V lost 4 bases to trimming and J lost 3 bases; unmatched junction nucleotides: 3. CDR3 DNA: TGTGCCAGCAGTTCACCTAGCGGGAGCTACGAGCAGTACTTC. Protein sequence: CASSSPSGSYEQYF.

The chain joins TRBV6-5 to TRBJ2-5, with D possibly being TRBD2 (6 bases). V lost 6 bases to trimming and J lost 9 bases, with 17 bases between them. The CDR3 runs 13 residues. Germline V gives CDR1 MNHEY, CDR2 SVGAGI. The CDR3 loop is CASRRDLTGAQYF. The DNA of the CDR3 is TGTGCCAGCAGACGGGACTTAACCGGGGCCCAGTACTTC.

The V call is TRBV14, the J call TRBJ1-2; TRBD1 matches at 8 bases. CDR1 is SGHDN, CDR2 FVKESK, per germline. V trimming: 2 bases; J trimming: 4 bases; junction bases outside the gene matches: 3. The CDR3 runs to 14 residues. The CDR3 coding sequence is TGTGCCAGCAGCCAAAGGCAGGGGGCCTATGGCTACACCTTC. It encodes CASSQRQGAYGYTF.

This clone was found once. The chain recombines TRBV7-9 with TRBJ2-7; 7 bases match TRBD1. The CDR3 is 15 amino acids. The germline V gene has CDR1 SEHNR and CDR2 FQNEAQ (reference sequence). Trimming took 4 bases from V and 2 from J; bases not matched to a gene: 8. In DNA, the CDR3 is TGTGCCAGCAGCTCGCAGGGGGAGAGAACCTACGAGCAGTACTTC. Translation gives CASSSQGERTYEQYF.

This clone has ten or more counts. Other nucleotide sequences from this sample produce the same CDR3. The V call is TRBV2, the J call TRBJ2-1; D possibly corresponds to TRBD2 (6 bases). Per the germline V gene, CDR1 is SNHLY and CDR2 is FYNNEI. V was clipped by 4 bases and J by 6 bases, with 7 bases between them. This CDR3 has 12 amino acids. The CDR3 protein is CASSVGGNEQFF. As DNA, the CDR3 is TGTGCCAGCAGTGTGGGGGGCAATGAGCAGTTCTTC.

The count of this clone is one. The V gene is TRBV25-1, the J gene TRBJ2-7; perhaps TRBD1 as D (6 bases). V lost 3 bases and J lost 4, with 13 bases in between. Germline V CDR1 and CDR2: MGHDK, SYGVNS. There are 14 residues in the CDR3. The CDR3: CASSEIDRNYEQYF. DNA for the CDR3: TGTGCCAGCAGTGAGATTGACAGGAATTACGAGCAGTACTTC.

The gene calls are TRBV5-1 and TRBJ2-7; 9 bases map to TRBD1. J lost 4 bases, V lost 3 bases, and 5 bases had no gene match. The CDR3 runs 14 residues. Germline V gene data show CDR1 as SGHRS and CDR2 as YFSETQ. In DNA form, the CDR3 reads TGCGCCAGCAGCTCGCTGGACAGGGGTTACGAGCAGTACTTC. Protein sequence: CASSSLDRGYEQYF.

This clone was detected once. The gene calls are TRBV6-6 and TRBJ1-5; D is unclear. The germline gives CDR1 MNHNY, CDR2 SVGAGI (reference sequence). The V end lost 4 bases, the J end lost 12 bases, and 13 bases lay between the germline ends. The CDR3 has 12 amino acids. The CDR3, as DNA: TGTGCCAGCAGTTCCTTTAATCAGGTCCAGCATTTT. Protein: CASSSFNQVQHF.

CDR3 sequence: CASSGQGENIQYF. CDR3 DNA: TGTGCCAGCAGTGGCCAGGGGGAAAACATTCAGTACTTC. The chain combines TRBV2 with TRBJ2-4, with 7 bases matching TRBD1. With V trimmed by 4 bases and J by 5 bases, 2 bases remained unmatched. The germline V gene encodes CDR1 SNHLY and CDR2 FYNNEI. The CDR3 length is 13 residues.

The chain employs TRBV6-4 and TRBJ1-6; D call uncertain. This CDR3 spans 13 amino acids. CDR1 and CDR2 (germline): MRHNA, SNTAGT. V gave up 1 base and J gave up 9 bases, with 7 bases separating them. CDR3 loop: CASSDYLSSPLHF. The CDR3 bases are TGTGCCAGCAGTGACTATCTTAGTTCACCCCTCCACTTT.

The table lists this clone with a few counts. The chain carries TRBV25-1 and TRBJ1-5; the match to TRBD1 covers 10 bases. Trimming took 4 bases from V and 6 from J; bases not matched to a gene: 6. This CDR3 is built from 15 residues. Per germline, CDR1 MGHDK and CDR2 SYGVNS. The DNA of the CDR3 is TGTGCCAGCAGTGGGGGACAGGGGCCTGCTCAGCCCCAGCATTTT. Amino acid sequence: CASSGGQGPAQPQHF. Full variable domain (missing parts from reference TRBV25-1 and TRBJ1-5): EADIYQTPRYLVIGTGKKITLECSQTMGHDKMYWYQQDPGMELHLIHYSYGVNSTEKGDLSSESTVSRIRTEHFPLTLESARPSHTSQYLCASSGGQGPAQPQHFGDGTRLSIL.

This chain uses TRBV5-4 with TRBJ1-3; TRBD1 matches 12 bases. The germline V gene encodes CDR1 SGHNT and CDR2 YYREEE (reference sequence). CDR3 length equals 17 residues. Losses at the gene ends were 3 bases for V and 6 bases for J; bases not matched to a gene: 10. The CDR3 sequence: CASSSPGQGAQPNTIYF. DNA for the CDR3: TGTGCCAGCAGCTCCCCGGGACAGGGGGCGCAACCAAACACCATATATTTT.

The V gene is TRBV9, the J gene TRBJ2-1; TRBD2 matches at 8 bases. This CDR3 has 16 amino acids. J gave up 4 bases and V 4 bases, and 10 bases lay outside the gene matches. Germline V gives CDR1 SGDLS, CDR2 YYNGEE. The DNA of the CDR3 is TGTGCCAGCAGCCGAGTTCTCGGGGGGGAGTACAATGAGCAGTTCTTC. This gives the protein CASSRVLGGEYNEQFF.

This chain connects TRBV10-3 to TRBJ1-4; D ambiguous. V was clipped by 0 bases and J by 0 bases, with 11 bases between them. Germline V gene sequence: CDR1 ENHRY, CDR2 SYGVKD. This CDR3 has 17 residues. The CDR3 DNA follows: TGTGCCATCAGTGAGTCTAAGTTTTCGGCAACTAATGAAAAACTGTTTTTT. Translated: CAISESKFSATNEKLFF.

V gene TRBV7-9 combines with J gene TRBJ1-6; TRBD1 matches at 9 bases. J was trimmed by 8 bases and V by 5 bases; bases with no gene match: 4. The CDR3 sequence is 14 residues long. The germline CDR1 and CDR2 sequences are SEHNR and FQNEAQ (reference sequence). DNA of the CDR3: TGTGCCAGCAGCCGTTGGACAGGGGATTCACCCCTCCACTTT. It codes for CASSRWTGDSPLHF.

The genes are TRBV27 and TRBJ1-5, with D possibly being TRBD1 (6 bases). The CDR3 totals 16 residues. V lost 4 bases and J 6 bases, leaving 19 bases between the germline ends. Germline V gene lookup returns CDR1 MNHEY and CDR2 SMNVEV (reference sequence). CDR3 protein: CASSSRDTIGGQPQHF. The CDR3 nucleotides are TGTGCCAGCAGTTCCCGGGACACCATTGGTGGTCAGCCCCAGCATTTT.

The J gene is TRBJ2-3, the V gene TRBV24-1; D might be TRBD1 (6 bases). The V gene lost 5 bases and the J gene lost 6 bases, with 14 bases spanning the gap. The CDR3 runs to 14 residues. Germline V CDR1 and CDR2: KGHDR, SFDVKD. The CDR3 sequence: CATSVSGAADTQYF. For the CDR3, the DNA is TGTGCCACCAGTGTATCAGGGGCTGCGGATACGCAGTATTTT.

The rearrangement links TRBV4-2 to TRBJ2-7; TRBD2 agrees at 7 bases. Germline V gives CDR1 LGHNA, CDR2 YNFKEQ. The junction had 3 bases not matched to a gene; V was cut back by 0 bases and J by 4 bases. This CDR3 is built from 14 residues. The CDR3 DNA follows: TGTGCCAGCAGCCAAGATTTGGGGGGGTACGAGCAGTACTTC. As protein: CASSQDLGGYEQYF.

V is TRBV4-1 and J is TRBJ2-1; 8 nucleotides align to TRBD2. The CDR3 has 19 residues. Germline values: CDR1 MGHRA, CDR2 YSYEKL. Unmatched junction bases numbered 14, after V lost 0 bases and J lost 4 bases. Here the CDR3 DNA reads TGCGCCAGCAGCCAAGAACCCCCTGGTAGAGCGGGGGATTACAATGAGCAGTTCTTC. It yields the protein CASSQEPPGRAGDYNEQFF.

CDR3 DNA sequence: TGTGCCAGCAGTAGTGGGATCCGGGGTCTTGGCAATCAGCCCCAGCATTTT. Its protein product is CASSSGIRGLGNQPQHF. J is TRBJ1-5 and V is TRBV2; D remains ambiguous. This CDR3 spans 17 amino acids. V was trimmed by 5 bases and J by 2 bases, leaving 19 bases between them. The V gene's germline CDR1 is SNHLY and CDR2 FYNNEI.

J is TRBJ2-1 and V is TRBV12-5, with a possible D match to TRBD1 (6 bases). V was trimmed by 6 bases and J by 4 bases, leaving 16 bases between them. Germline lookup yields CDR1 LGHNT and CDR2 FRNRAP. This CDR3 comprises 15 residues. CDR3 sequence (DNA): TGTGCTAGTGGAGAGGGGGAGACCCTATACAATGAGCAGTTCTTC. Its protein product is CASGEGETLYNEQFF.

The chain carries TRBV19 and TRBJ1-2; D remains ambiguous. V was pared by 3 bases and J by 4 bases, with 15 bases between. This CDR3 region has 15 residues. Germline V gene sequence: CDR1 LNHDA, CDR2 SQIVND (reference sequence). The CDR3 loop reads CASSMGDATFYGYTF. Here the CDR3 DNA reads TGTGCCAGTAGTATGGGAGACGCAACCTTCTATGGCTACACCTTC. Combining the CDR3 with reference TRBV19 and TRBJ1-2 gives the whole variable domain DGGITQSPKYLFRKEGQNVTLSCEQNLNHDAMYWYRQDPGQGLRLIYYSQIVNDFQKGDIAEGYSVSREKKESFPLTVTSAQKNPTAFYLCASSMGDATFYGYTFGSGTRLTVV.

The table lists this clone with a few counts. V gene TRBV30 combines with J gene TRBJ2-7, with D unclear. The ends were cut back, 0 bases at V and 0 bases at J, with 9 bases in the middle. This CDR3 comprises 14 residues. The germline CDR1 and CDR2 sequences are GTSNPN and SVGIG (reference sequence). CDR3 nucleotide sequence: TGTGCCTGGAGTGTACACCAGATCTCCTACGAGCAGTACTTC. Amino acids: CAWSVHQISYEQYF.